What follows are 5 T cell receptor beta chains derived from one specimen sequenced in a study of T-cell memory formation after mild COVID-19. TCRdb ran MiXCR on the 5' RACE reads and lists one entry per CDR3 protein. The table lists a few hundred thousand distinct CDR3 sequences, roughly a fifth of them singletons. The sample was PBMCs or a T cell subset sorted from them (not recorded which). These receptors were obtained from a man aged 18 to 29 who had mild COVID-19 (a few samples of this study predate the infection). Cell type and time point are not known.

The chain is built from TRBV4-3 and TRBJ1-4, with D maybe TRBD1 (6 bases). The CDR3 length is 16 residues. Germline values: CDR1 LGHNA, CDR2 YSLEER. V lost 0 bases and J 4 bases, leaving 12 bases between the germline ends. In nucleotides, the CDR3 is TGCGCCAGCAGCCAAGATCGGGGGGGCCGTAATGAAAAACTGTTTTTT. It translates to CASSQDRGGRNEKLFF.

The chain employs TRBV7-9 and TRBJ1-5; a weak D match, TRBD1 (5 bases). The CDR3 sequence is 12 residues long. Trimming shortened V by 5 bases and J by 6 bases, and 8 bases separated the two germline ends. Germline V gives CDR1 SEHNR, CDR2 FQNEAQ (reference sequence). The CDR3 sequence: CASSGGLQPQHF. DNA for the CDR3: TGTGCCAGCAGCGGGGGACTTCAGCCCCAGCATTTT.

The rearrangement joins TRBV20-1 to TRBJ2-7; the match to TRBD1 covers 8 bases. Germline V gene lookup returns CDR1 DFQATT and CDR2 SNEGSKA (reference sequence). This CDR3 is 13 amino acids long. J gave up 1 base and V 4 bases, and 3 bases lay outside the gene matches. The CDR3, as DNA: TGCAGTGCTACGGACAGGGAATCCTACGAGCAGTACTTC. It codes for CSATDRESYEQYF.

This clonotype was seen many times. The chain couples TRBV12-3 or TRBV12-4 to TRBJ2-2; D unclear. This CDR3 is 12 amino acids long. V shed 4 bases and J shed 5 bases, with 5 bases lying between them. This CDR3 is CASSSGTGELFF. For the CDR3, the DNA is TGTGCCAGCAGTTCTGGTACCGGGGAGCTGTTTTTT.

The rearrangement links TRBV9 to TRBJ1-2; tentative D call: TRBD1 (5 bases). Trimming cost V 0 bases and J 6 bases, with 12 bases left between them. The germline V gene has CDR1 SGDLS and CDR2 YYNGEE. There are 14 residues in the CDR3. CDR3: CASSVVGGSNGYTF. The CDR3 coding sequence is TGTGCCAGCAGCGTAGTTGGGGGATCGAATGGCTACACCTTC.